This T cell receptor (beta chain) was recorded in a study of blood T cell repertoires in COVID-19. Data came from immunoSEQ multiplex PCR; TCRdb stores just in-frame clones and leaves some out. The sample shows roughly 80,000 clones, over 80% of them seen only once. CDR3 size: 15 residues. Germline V lookup: CDR1 MNHEY, CDR2 SVGAGI. V shed 11 bases, J shed 7 bases, and the junction held 14 bases outside the gene matches. The V gene is TRBV6-5, the J gene TRBJ2-2; 9 positions agree with TRBD1. Sequencing was performed on peripheral blood. This clonotype was obtained from a man aged 55 to 69 with active or convalescent COVID-19. The CDR3 DNA follows: TGTGCCGGACAACCGGGACAGGGTCGTATCGGGGAGCTGTTTTTT. It encodes CAGQPGQGRIGELFF.